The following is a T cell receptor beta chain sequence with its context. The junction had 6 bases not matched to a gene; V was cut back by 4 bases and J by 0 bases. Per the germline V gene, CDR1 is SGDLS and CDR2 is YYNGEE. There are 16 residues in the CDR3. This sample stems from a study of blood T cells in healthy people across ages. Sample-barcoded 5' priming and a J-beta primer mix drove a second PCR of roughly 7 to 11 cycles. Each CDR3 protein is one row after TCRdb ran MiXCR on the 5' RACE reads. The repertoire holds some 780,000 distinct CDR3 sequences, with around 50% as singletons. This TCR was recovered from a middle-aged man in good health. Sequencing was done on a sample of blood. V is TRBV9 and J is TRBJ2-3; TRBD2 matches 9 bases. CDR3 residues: CASSRTGTSSTDTQYF. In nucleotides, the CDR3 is TGTGCCAGCAGCCGGACCGGGACTAGCAGCACAGATACGCAGTATTTT. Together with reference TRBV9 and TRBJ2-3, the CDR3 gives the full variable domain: DSGVTQTPKHLITATGQRVTLRCSPRSGDLSVYWYQQSLDQGLQFLIQYYNGEERAKGNILERFSAQQFPDLHSELNLSSLELGDSALYFCASSRTGTSSTDTQYFGPGTRLTVL.